The rows below give T cell receptor beta chains drawn from one sample of a study of regulatory T cells in long-lasting Graves disease. TCRdb reanalysed the multiplex PCR reads using MiXCR and keeps one entry per CDR3 protein. The table has roughly 380,000 distinct CDR3 sequences, less than 20% seen once; the top ten hold about a fifth. The sample here was peripheral blood mononuclear cells (PBMCs), taken at new diagnosis, from a patient treated with antithyroid drugs. These receptors were collected from a female donor with Graves disease. CDR3s include the opening cysteine and the closing phenylalanine or tryptophan. The D gene is left open where the match is weak. The size entry is marked missing in some rows and otherwise reads once, few, many or a size class.

j_call clone_size cdr3_length v_call d_call cdr3_nt cdr3_aa
TRBJ2-3 many 14 TRBV19 TRBD2 TGTGCCAGTAGTACTAGCGGGGGGGCAGATACGCAGTATTTT CASSTSGGADTQYF
TRBJ2-5 many 18 TRBV12-3/TRBV12-4 NA TGTGCCAGCAGTGCCGGTTACGAGGCTGGAACGCCACAAGAGACCCAGTACTTC CASSAGYEAGTPQETQYF
TRBJ2-2 once 14 TRBV6-1 NA TGTGCCAGCAGGGCACTGGAGAACACCGGGGAGCTGTTTTTT CASRALENTGELFF
TRBJ1-5 many 14 TRBV2 NA TGTGCCAGCAGTGAAGTCCCAGACAGTCAGCCCCAGCATTTT CASSEVPDSQPQHF
TRBJ2-5 many 15 TRBV12-3/TRBV12-4 TRBD1 TGTGCCAGCAGCAAGACAGGGATAGGGCAAGAGACCCAGTACTTC CASSKTGIGQETQYF
TRBJ1-1 many 13 TRBV6-4 NA TGTGCCAGCAGTGCCGGGGGGGGCACTGAAGCTTTCTTT CASSAGGGTEAFF
TRBJ2-2 NA 16 TRBV7-9 NA TGTGCCAGCAGCTTAGTTCTGGGCCCGAACACCGGGGAGCTGTTTTTT CASSLVLGPNTGELFF
TRBJ2-1 many 14 TRBV4-3 NA TGCGCCAGCAGCTCCATGCGGAGCTACAATGAGCAGTTCTTC CASSSMRSYNEQFF
TRBJ2-5 few 17 TRBV27 NA TGTGCCAGCATTCCCGATGTGTTGGACCAACCCCAAGAGACCCAGTACTTC CASIPDVLDQPQETQYF
TRBJ1-4 many 14 TRBV9 TRBD1 TGTGCCAGCAGCGAGACAGGGGTTGTTGAAAAACTGTTTTTT CASSETGVVEKLFF
TRBJ1-5 NA 20 TRBV3-1 TRBD1 TGTGCCAGCAGCCAAGATCGAAGACAGGGGAAAAGGGCGGGCAATCAGCCCCAGCATTTT CASSQDRRQGKRAGNQPQHF
TRBJ2-1 many 17 TRBV5-1 NA TGCGCCAGCAGCTTGGCCGGCTTGGGCGGGGCCACACTACAGCGGTTCTTC CASSLAGLGGATLQRFF
TRBJ1-4 many 17 TRBV12-3/TRBV12-4 NA TGTGCCAGCAGTTTCTCCGCGGGGATAATGGCTAATGAAAAACTGTTTTTT CASSFSAGIMANEKLFF
TRBJ2-7 many 16 TRBV27 TRBD1 TGTGCCAGCAGTTCCGCGGGACAGGGGGCGTCCTTCGAGCAGTACTTC CASSSAGQGASFEQYF
TRBJ1-4 few 15 TRBV28 TRBD1 TGTGCCAGCATCACAGGGGGTTTAACTAATGAAAAACTGTTTTTT CASITGGLTNEKLFF
TRBJ2-7 many 13 TRBV12-3/TRBV12-4 NA TGTGCCAGCGTCGGACCTGCCCGTGAGGAGCAGTACTTC CASVGPAREEQYF
TRBJ2-5 NA 15 TRBV15 NA TGTGCCACCAGCAGAGATACAGGTGGAGGAGAGACCCAGTACTTC CATSRDTGGGETQYF
TRBJ2-5 many 15 TRBV24-1 TRBD2 TGTGCCACCAGTGATTGGAGCGGGGTCAAAGAGACCCAGTACTTC CATSDWSGVKETQYF
TRBJ2-2 many 18 TRBV27 NA TGTGCCAGCAGTCCGCCCCCGGGGACTCGCCCGAACACCGGGGAGCTGTTTTTT CASSPPPGTRPNTGELFF
TRBJ2-5 many 15 TRBV11-2 NA TGTGCCAGCAGCTTAGACCCTCACCGCCAAGAGACCCAGTACTTC CASSLDPHRQETQYF
TRBJ2-1 many 15 TRBV9 NA TGTGCCAGCAGCGTAAGCGGAAGCTCCTACAATGAGCAGTTCTTC CASSVSGSSYNEQFF
TRBJ1-4 few 15 TRBV6-1 TRBD1 TGTGCCAGCAGCAAAGCGAAACAGGGGACGGAAAAACTGTTTTTT CASSKAKQGTEKLFF
TRBJ2-1 many 15 TRBV2 TRBD1 TGTGCCAGCAGTGAACAGGGGGCGCTTTACAATGAGCAGTTCTTC CASSEQGALYNEQFF
TRBJ2-3 many 18 TRBV13 NA TGTGCCAGCAGCTCCGAAAGGGGGGGGACAGATAGCACAGATACGCAGTATTTT CASSSERGGTDSTDTQYF
TRBJ2-3 many 14 TRBV13 TRBD1 TGTGCCAGCAGCTCAGGACAGGGTCTAGATACGCAGTATTTT CASSSGQGLDTQYF
TRBJ2-4 many 15 TRBV6-2/TRBV6-3 NA TGTGCCAGCAGATACACAGGGTCGCGCAAAAACATTCAGTACTTC CASRYTGSRKNIQYF
TRBJ2-5 many 11 TRBV5-5 NA TGTGCCAGCATCCATGGAGAGACCCAGTACTTC CASIHGETQYF
TRBJ2-7 many 12 TRBV29-1 NA TGCAGCGTTGGGAAGGGGTCCTACGAGCAGTACTTC CSVGKGSYEQYF
TRBJ2-1 NA 14 TRBV29-1 NA TGCAGCGGCGAACGAACGGCGATCTACAATGAGCAGTTCTTC CSGERTAIYNEQFF
TRBJ1-1 many 15 TRBV9 NA TGTGCCAGCAGCGTAGCGGAGGGGTTTGGGACTGAAGCTTTCTTT CASSVAEGFGTEAFF
TRBJ2-3 NA 16 TRBV28 TRBD1 TGTGCCAGCAACTCAGGGGGCGCGTGGAGCACAGATACGCAGTATTTT CASNSGGAWSTDTQYF
TRBJ2-1 few 14 TRBV12-3/TRBV12-4 NA TGTGCCAGCAGTTTTTGGAAGTTAAACAATGAGCAGTTCTTC CASSFWKLNNEQFF
TRBJ2-2 many 18 TRBV7-3 NA TGTGCCAGCAGCTTACAGGGAGTTCTCACTCGGGGAGTCGGGGAGCTGTTTTTT CASSLQGVLTRGVGELFF
TRBJ1-5 NA 13 TRBV30 NA TGTGCCTGGAGGGACAGTGACAATCAGCCCCAGCATTTT CAWRDSDNQPQHF
TRBJ1-2 many 11 TRBV30 NA TGTGCCTGGATGGCCCCCGGTGGCTACACCTTC CAWMAPGGYTF
TRBJ2-5 many 14 TRBV3-1 NA TGTGCCAGCAGCCAAGGCCAGGGCAAAGAGACCCAGTACTTC CASSQGQGKETQYF
TRBJ2-2 many 15 TRBV3-1 TRBD1 TGTGCCAGCAGCCCGTACAGGGGTGGCACCGGGGAGCTGTTTTTT CASSPYRGGTGELFF
TRBJ1-2 many 16 TRBV27 TRBD1 TGTGCCAGCAGTTCACTCGACAGGGGGCGGCACTCTGGCTACACCTTC CASSSLDRGRHSGYTF
TRBJ1-5 many 16 TRBV28 NA TGTGCCAGCAGGGGGAGGGCCGAGTATAGCAATCAGCCCCAGCATTTT CASRGRAEYSNQPQHF
TRBJ2-7 NA 13 TRBV6-1 NA TGTGCCAGCAGATCCGGGACGCAATACGAGCAGTACTTC CASRSGTQYEQYF
TRBJ2-1 many 13 TRBV5-1 NA TGCGCCAGCAGCTTGGACGCTTACAATGAGCAGTTCTTC CASSLDAYNEQFF